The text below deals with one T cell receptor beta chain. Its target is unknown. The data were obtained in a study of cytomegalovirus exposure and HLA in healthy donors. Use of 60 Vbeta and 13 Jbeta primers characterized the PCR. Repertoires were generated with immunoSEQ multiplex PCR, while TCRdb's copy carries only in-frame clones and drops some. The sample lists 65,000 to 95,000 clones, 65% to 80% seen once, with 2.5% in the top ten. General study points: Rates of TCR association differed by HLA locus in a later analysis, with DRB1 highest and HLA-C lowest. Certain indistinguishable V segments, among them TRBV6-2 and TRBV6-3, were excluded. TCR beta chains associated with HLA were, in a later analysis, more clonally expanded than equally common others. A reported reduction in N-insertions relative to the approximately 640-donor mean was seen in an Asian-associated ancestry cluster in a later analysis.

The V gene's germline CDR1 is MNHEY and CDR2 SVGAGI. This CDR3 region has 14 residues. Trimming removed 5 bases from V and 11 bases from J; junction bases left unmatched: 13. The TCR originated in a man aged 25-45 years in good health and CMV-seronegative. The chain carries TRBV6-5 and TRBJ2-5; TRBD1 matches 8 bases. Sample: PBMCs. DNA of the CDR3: TGTGCCAGCAGTGCGAGGACTCAGACAGGGGAGCAGTACTTC. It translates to CASSARTQTGEQYF.